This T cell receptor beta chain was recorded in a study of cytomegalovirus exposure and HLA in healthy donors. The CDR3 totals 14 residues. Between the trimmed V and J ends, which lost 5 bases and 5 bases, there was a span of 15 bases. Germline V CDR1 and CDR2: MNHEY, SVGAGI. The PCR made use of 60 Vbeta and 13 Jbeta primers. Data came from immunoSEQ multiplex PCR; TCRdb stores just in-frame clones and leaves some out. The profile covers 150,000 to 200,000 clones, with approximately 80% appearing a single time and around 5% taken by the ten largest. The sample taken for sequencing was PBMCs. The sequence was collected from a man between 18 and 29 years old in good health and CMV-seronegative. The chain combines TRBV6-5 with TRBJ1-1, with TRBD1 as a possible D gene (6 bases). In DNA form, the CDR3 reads TGTGCCAGCAGTAGACAGGCGGATGGAACTGAAGCTTTCTTT. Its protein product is CASSRQADGTEAFF.